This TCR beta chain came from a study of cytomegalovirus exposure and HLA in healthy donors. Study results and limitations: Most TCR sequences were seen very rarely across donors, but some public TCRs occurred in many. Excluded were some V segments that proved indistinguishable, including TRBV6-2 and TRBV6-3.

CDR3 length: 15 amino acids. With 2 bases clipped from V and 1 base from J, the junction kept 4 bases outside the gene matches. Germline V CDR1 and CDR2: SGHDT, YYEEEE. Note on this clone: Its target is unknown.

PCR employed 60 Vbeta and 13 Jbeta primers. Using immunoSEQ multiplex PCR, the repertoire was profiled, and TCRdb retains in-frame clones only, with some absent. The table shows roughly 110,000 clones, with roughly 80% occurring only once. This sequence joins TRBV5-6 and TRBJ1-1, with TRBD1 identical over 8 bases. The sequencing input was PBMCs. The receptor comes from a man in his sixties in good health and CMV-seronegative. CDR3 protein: CASSFVGTGNTEAFF. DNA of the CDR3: TGTGCCAGCAGCTTTGTTGGGACAGGGAACACTGAAGCTTTCTTT. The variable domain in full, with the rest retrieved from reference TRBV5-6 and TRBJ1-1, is DAGVTQSPTHLIKTRGQQVTLRCSPKSGHDTVSWYQQALGQGPQFIFQYYEEEERQRGNFPDRFSGHQFPNYSSELNVNALLLGDSALYLCASSFVGTGNTEAFFGQGTRLTVV.